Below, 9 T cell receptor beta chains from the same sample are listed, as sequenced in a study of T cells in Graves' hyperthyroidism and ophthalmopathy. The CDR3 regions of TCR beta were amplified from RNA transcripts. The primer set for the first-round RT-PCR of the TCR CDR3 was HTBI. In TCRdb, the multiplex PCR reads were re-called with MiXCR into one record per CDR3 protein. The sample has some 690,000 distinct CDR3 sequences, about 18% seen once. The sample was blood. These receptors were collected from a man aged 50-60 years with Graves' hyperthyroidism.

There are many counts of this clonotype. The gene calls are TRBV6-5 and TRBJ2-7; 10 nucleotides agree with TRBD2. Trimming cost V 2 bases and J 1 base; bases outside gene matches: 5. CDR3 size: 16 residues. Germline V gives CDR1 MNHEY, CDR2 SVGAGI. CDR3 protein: CASSYGLAGESYEQYF. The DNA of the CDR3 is TGTGCCAGCAGTTACGGGCTAGCGGGAGAGTCCTACGAGCAGTACTTC.

In DNA, the CDR3 is TGTGCCAGCAGTTACTCCTCCGGGACTAGGTCCTACGAGCAGTACTTC. Protein sequence: CASSYSSGTRSYEQYF. This chain joins TRBV6-2 or TRBV6-3 and TRBJ2-7; TRBD2 agrees at 8 bases. Trimming removed 0 bases from V and 1 base from J; junction bases left unmatched: 5. Germline V gene lookup returns CDR1 MNHEY and CDR2 SVGEGT. This CDR3 has 16 residues.

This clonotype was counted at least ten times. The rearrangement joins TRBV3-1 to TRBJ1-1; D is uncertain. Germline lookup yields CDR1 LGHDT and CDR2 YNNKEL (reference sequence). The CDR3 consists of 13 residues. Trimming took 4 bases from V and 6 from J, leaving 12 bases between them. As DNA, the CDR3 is TGTGCCAGCAGCCTTAGCTCTCATCCTGAAGCTTTCTTT. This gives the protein CASSLSSHPEAFF.

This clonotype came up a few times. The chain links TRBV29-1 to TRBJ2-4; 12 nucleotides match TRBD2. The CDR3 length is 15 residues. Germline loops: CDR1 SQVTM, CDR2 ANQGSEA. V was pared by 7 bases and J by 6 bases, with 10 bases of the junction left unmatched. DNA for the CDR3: TGCAGCGGGGCACACGGACTAGCGGGACCAAACATTCAGTACTTC. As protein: CSGAHGLAGPNIQYF.

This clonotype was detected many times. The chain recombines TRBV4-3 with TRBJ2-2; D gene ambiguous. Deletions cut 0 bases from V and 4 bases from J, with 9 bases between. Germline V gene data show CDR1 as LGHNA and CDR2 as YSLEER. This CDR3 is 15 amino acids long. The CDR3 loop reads CASSQEAAATGELFF. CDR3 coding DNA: TGCGCCAGCAGCCAAGAGGCGGCAGCCACCGGGGAGCTGTTTTTT.

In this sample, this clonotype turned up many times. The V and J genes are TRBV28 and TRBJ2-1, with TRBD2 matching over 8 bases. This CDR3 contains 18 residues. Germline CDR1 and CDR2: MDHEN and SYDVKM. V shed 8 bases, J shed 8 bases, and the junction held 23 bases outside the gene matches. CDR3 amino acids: CASLPGGHREGRIDEQFF. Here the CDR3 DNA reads TGTGCCAGCCTACCCGGTGGTCATCGGGAGGGCCGGATCGATGAGCAGTTCTTC.

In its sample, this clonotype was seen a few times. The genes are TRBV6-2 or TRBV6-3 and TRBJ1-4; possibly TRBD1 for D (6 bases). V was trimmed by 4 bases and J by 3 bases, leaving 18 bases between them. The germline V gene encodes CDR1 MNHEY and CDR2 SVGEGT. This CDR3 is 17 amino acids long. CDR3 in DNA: TGTGCCAGCAGTTCCCACCGAGTACAGGGATCTAATGAAAAACTGTTTTTT. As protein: CASSSHRVQGSNEKLFF.

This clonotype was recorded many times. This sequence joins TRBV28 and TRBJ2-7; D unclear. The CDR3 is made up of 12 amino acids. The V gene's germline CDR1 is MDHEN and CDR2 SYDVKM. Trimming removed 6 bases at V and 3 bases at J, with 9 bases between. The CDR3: CASRAQYYEQYF. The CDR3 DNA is TGTGCCAGCAGGGCGCAATACTACGAGCAGTACTTC.

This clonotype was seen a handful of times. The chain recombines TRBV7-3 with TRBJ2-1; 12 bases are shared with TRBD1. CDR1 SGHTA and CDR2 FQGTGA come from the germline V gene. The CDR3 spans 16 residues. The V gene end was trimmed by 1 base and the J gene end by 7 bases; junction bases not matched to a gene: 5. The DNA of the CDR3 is TGTGCCAGCAGCTTAAATTGGGGACAGGGGGCAAATGAGCAGTTCTTC. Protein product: CASSLNWGQGANEQFF.